The entry below gives a single TCR beta chain sequence along with its context. The clone's antigen remains unknown. No base quality values were provided; no much bigger clone lies one nucleotide off. This sample stems from a study of blood T cell repertoires in COVID-19 (dated by TCRdb to the early 2020s). General notes on the study: The collaborator samples originated in the United States, Italy and Spain and spanned the acute and convalescent phases of COVID-19. The material from the prospective study consisted of cDNA or gDNA derived from T cells, B-cell-depleted T cells, or PBMCs. Subjects who had been exposed to COVID-19, were actively infected with it, or had recovered from it provided the deeply sampled blood TCRbeta repertoires that made up the dataset. The repertoires were made available in a free public database intended to serve as a resource for research on the immune response to SARS-CoV-2. Samples were obtained from the ongoing ImmuneRACE study (first 160 participants) and from over a thousand subjects provided by 6 global collaborators. The sample metadata nearly always contained a de-identified subject ID, COVID-19 status, age in years and sex. Where available, HLA class I and class II types were obtained from metadata supplied by the sample provider rather than from assay-based typing. Broad study findings and their caveats: The quantity of clinical and demographic metadata differed by source and by participant and was supplied without curation.

TCRbeta CDR3 regions were amplified from genomic DNA by means of the immunoSEQ Assay, a bias-controlled multiplex PCR. Per the original workflow: Nucleated cell counts per sample were estimated from amplification of reference gene primers within the assay. To quantify the absolute abundance of each unique TCRbeta CDR3 rearrangement, sequence reads were collapsed and filtered. For each sample, productive Simpson clonality was calculated as the square root of Simpson's diversity index over productive rearrangements. Not all clones reach the TCRdb copy of this immuneACCESS table, which keeps in-frame sequences only. Checked studies attribute under half of the gap to unresolved V genes and leave the rest unexplained. The D gene and trimming were derived from the DNA, and the V and J assignments and clone size from that table. For this sample there are a few hundred thousand clones; roughly 85% appear just once. The ten top clones hold 3.5% to 4.5% of the sample.

The CDR3 spans 11 residues, from the cysteine through the phenylalanine. The DNA shown is the 33-base CDR3, in frame from base 1. Deletion took 2 bases off V and 15 bases off J, with a span of 11 bases between the germline ends. CDR1 and CDR2 are read off the germline V gene as WSHSY and SAAADI. Participants in the prospective study were enrolled through a virtual design, were aged roughly 18 to 100 years, and lived in under 25 United States geographic areas. In the prospective study, participants were assigned to cohorts based on the clinical history participants reported in a screening survey and a study questionnaire. Recovered participants in ImmuneRACE Cohort 3 were defined by two consecutive negative NP/OP PCR tests, clearance by a healthcare professional, or resolution of symptoms. Each participant in the prospective study had whole blood, serum and a nasopharyngeal or oropharyngeal swab collected by mobile phlebotomists. Over a 2-month period, participants in the prospective study had the option of providing additional blood draws and questionnaires. Before DNA extraction, prospective study blood samples were shipped either frozen or at room temperature.

What was sequenced was PBMCs or T cells enriched from blood (not recorded which). The TCR comes from a woman aged 25 to 39 who had recovered from COVID-19. This receptor chain uses TRBV10-2 and TRBJ1-5, and possibly TRBD1, on 5 matching bases. At the DNA level, the sequence is TGCGCCAGCAGTGAGGCCAGGGTTTGGCATTTT. Its translation reads: CASSEARVWHF.